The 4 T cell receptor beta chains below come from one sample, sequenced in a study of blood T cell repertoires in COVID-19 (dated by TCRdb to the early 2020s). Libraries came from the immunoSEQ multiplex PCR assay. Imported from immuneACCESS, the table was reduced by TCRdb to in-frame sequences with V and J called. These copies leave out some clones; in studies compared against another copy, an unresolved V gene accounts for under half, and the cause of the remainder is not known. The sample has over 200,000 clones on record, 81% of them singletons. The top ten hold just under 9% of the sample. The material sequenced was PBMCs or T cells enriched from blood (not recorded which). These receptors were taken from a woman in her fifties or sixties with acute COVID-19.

The CDR3 DNA reads TGTGCCAGTAGTTCCTGGACAGGGTCGGATCAAGAGACCCAGTACTTC. Residues: CASSSWTGSDQETQYF. J is TRBJ2-5 and V is TRBV19; 8 bases are a match to TRBD1. The CDR3 sequence is 16 residues long. Germline assignment: CDR1 LNHDA and CDR2 SQIVND (reference sequence). J gave up 2 bases and V 5 bases, and 10 bases lay outside the gene matches. Filled out from reference TRBV19 and TRBJ2-5, the complete variable domain reads DGGITQSPKYLFRKEGQNVTLSCEQNLNHDAMYWYRQDPGQGLRLIYYSQIVNDFQKGDIAEGYSVSREKKESFPLTVTSAQKNPTAFYLCASSSWTGSDQETQYFGPGTRLLVL.

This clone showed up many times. In nucleotides, the CDR3 is TGTGCCAGCAGTTACTCCCCGGGACAGGGGGACTACGAGCAGTACTTC. As protein: CASSYSPGQGDYEQYF. The chain joins TRBV6-2 or TRBV6-3 to TRBJ2-7; 11 bases line up with TRBD1. The CDR3 is made up of 16 amino acids. Germline lookup yields CDR1 MNHEY and CDR2 SVGEGT. V gave up 0 bases and J gave up 3 bases; unmatched junction bases: 4.

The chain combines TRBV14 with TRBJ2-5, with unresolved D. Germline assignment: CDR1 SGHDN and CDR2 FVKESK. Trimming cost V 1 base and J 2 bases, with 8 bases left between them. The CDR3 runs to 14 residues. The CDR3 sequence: CASSQAYRQETQYF. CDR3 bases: TGTGCCAGCAGCCAAGCATACAGACAAGAGACCCAGTACTTC.

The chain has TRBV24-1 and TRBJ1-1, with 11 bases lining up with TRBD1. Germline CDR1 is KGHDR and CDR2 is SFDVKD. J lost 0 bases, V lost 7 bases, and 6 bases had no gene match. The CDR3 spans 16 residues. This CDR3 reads CATSPRTGGLNTEAFF. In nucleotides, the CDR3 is TGTGCCACCAGCCCCCGGACAGGGGGCCTGAACACTGAAGCTTTCTTT.